This TCR beta chain was sequenced in a study of blood T cell repertoires in COVID-19 (dated by TCRdb to about 2020). Looking at the study overall: Collaborator samples came from the United States, Italy and Spain and covered acute and convalescent phases of COVID-19. The material from the prospective study consisted of cDNA or gDNA derived from T cells, B-cell-depleted T cells, or PBMCs. HLA class I and class II types, where available, came from metadata supplied by the sample provider rather than from assay-based typing. Sample metadata almost always included a de-identified subject ID, COVID-19 status, age in years and sex. Subjects who had been exposed to COVID-19, were actively infected with it, or had recovered from it provided the deeply sampled blood TCRbeta repertoires that made up the dataset. Samples came from the ongoing ImmuneRACE study (first 160 participants) plus 1,254 subjects from 6 global collaborators. The repertoires were released in a freely available public database intended as a resource for research on the immune response to SARS-CoV-2.

Results the study describes overall, beyond this receptor: Clinical and demographic metadata were provided uncurated, with the amount varying by source and participant.

Details on this clone: No cognate antigen has been identified for it. No much larger clone exists at a distance of one base, and base qualities are not known.

CDR1 and CDR2 were assigned from the germline V gene as SGHTA and FQGNSA. V and J are trimmed by 5 bases and 5 bases, and the gene matches miss 6 bases of the junction. Counted from cysteine to phenylalanine, this CDR3 has 14 amino acids. The only DNA kept is the CDR3, 42 bases in frame from the first base. TCRbeta CDR3 regions were amplified from genomic DNA by means of the immunoSEQ Assay, a bias-controlled multiplex PCR. Per the source publication's procedure: The number of nucleated cells in each sample was estimated by amplification of reference gene primers within the assay. Sequence reads were collapsed and filtered to measure the absolute abundance of every unique TCRbeta CDR3 rearrangement. For each sample, productive Simpson clonality was calculated by taking the square root of Simpson's diversity index across productive rearrangements. The immuneACCESS repertoire file appears here via TCRdb, limited to in-frame rearrangements. These files lack a portion of the clones; in checked studies, under half of the deficit traces to unresolved V genes, and the cause of the others is not known. Clone size and the V and J calls come from that table; the DNA yielded D and trimming. This sample lists about 210,000 clones; around 84% were detected once. Roughly 3.2% of the sample comes from the top ten.

In the prospective study, participants were roughly 18 to 100 years old, resided in 25 or so geographic areas of the United States, and were enrolled through a virtual design. In the prospective study, cohorts were assigned on the basis of participant-reported clinical history obtained from a screening survey and a study questionnaire. Exposed participants had been in contact with someone with a PCR-confirmed or clinician-diagnosed COVID-19 case within 2 weeks of study entry. Each participant in the prospective study had whole blood, serum and a nasopharyngeal or oropharyngeal swab collected by mobile phlebotomists. Over an approximately 2-month period, participants in the prospective study had the option of providing additional blood draws and questionnaires. Prospective study blood samples were shipped either frozen or at room temperature before DNA extraction.

In this chain, TRBV7-2 is recombined with TRBJ1-2; the central 9 bases match TRBD1. Sequenced material: PBMCs or T cells enriched from blood (not recorded which). The sequence derives from a woman in her 30s who had been exposed to COVID-19. The CDR3 loop reads CASSPRQGGYGYTF. The nucleotides are TGTGCCAGCAGCCCGCGACAGGGGGGGTATGGCTACACCTTC. With the rest looked up from the reference TRBV7-2 and TRBJ1-2 genes rather than sequenced, the full variable domain is GAGVSQSPSNKVTEKGKDVELRCDPISGHTALYWYRQSLGQGLEFLIYFQGNSAPDKSGLPSDRFSAERTGGSVSTLTIQRTQQEDSAVYLCASSPRQGGYGYTFGSGTRLTVV.